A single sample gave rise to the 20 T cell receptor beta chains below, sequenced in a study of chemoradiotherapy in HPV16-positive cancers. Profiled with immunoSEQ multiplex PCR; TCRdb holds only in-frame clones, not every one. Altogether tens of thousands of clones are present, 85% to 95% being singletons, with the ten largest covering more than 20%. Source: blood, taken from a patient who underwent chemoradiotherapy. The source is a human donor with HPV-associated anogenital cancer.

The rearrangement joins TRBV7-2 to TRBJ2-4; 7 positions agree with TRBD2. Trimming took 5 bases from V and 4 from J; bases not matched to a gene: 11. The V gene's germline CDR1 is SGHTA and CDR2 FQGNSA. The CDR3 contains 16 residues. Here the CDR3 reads CASSTREAGRKNIQYF. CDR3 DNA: TGTGCCAGCAGCACCCGGGAGGCAGGGAGGAAAAACATTCAGTACTTC.

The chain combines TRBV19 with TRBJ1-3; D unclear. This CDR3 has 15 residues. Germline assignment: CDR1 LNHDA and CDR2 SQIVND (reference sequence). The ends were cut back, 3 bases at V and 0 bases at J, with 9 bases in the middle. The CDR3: CASSIPISSGNTIYF. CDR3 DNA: TGTGCCAGTAGTATTCCCATAAGCTCTGGAAACACCATATATTTT.

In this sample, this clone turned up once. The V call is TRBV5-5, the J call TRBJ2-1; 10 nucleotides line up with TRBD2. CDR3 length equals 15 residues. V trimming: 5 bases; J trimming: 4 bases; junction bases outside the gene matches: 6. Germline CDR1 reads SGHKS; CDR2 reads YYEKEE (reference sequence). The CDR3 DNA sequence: TGTGCCAGCAGTTTTGGACTAGCGGTATACAATGAGCAGTTCTTC. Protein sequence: CASSFGLAVYNEQFF.

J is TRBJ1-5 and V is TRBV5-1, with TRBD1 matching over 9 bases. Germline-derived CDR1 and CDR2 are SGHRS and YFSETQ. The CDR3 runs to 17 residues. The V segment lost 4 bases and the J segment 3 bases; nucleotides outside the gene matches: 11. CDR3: CASSLLYGTGLNQPQHF. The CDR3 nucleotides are TGCGCCAGCAGCCTCCTGTATGGGACAGGGCTCAATCAGCCCCAGCATTTT.

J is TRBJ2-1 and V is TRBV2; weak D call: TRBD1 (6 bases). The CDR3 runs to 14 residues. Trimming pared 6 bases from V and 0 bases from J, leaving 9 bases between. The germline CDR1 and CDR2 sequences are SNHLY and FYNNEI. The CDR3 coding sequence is TGTGCCAGCAGACAGGGTAGCTCCTACAATGAGCAGTTCTTC. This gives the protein CASRQGSSYNEQFF.

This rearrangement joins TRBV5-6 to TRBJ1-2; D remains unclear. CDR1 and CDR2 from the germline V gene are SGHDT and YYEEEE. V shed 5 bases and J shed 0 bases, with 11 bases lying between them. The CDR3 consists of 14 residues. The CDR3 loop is CASRREGANYGYTF. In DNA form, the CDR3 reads TGTGCCAGCAGGAGGGAGGGAGCTAACTATGGCTACACCTTC.

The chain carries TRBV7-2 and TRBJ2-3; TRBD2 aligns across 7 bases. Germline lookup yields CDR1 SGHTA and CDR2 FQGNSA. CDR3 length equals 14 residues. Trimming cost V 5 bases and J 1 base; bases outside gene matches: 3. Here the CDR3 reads CASSLTSGTDTQYF. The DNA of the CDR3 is TGTGCCAGCAGCCTCACTAGCGGCACAGATACGCAGTATTTT.

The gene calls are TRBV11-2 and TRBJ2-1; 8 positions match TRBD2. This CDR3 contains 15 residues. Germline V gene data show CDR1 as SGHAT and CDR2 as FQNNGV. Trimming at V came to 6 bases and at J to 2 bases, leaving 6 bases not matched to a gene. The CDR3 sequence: CASSPTGGPYNEQFF. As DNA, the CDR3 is TGTGCCAGCAGTCCAACGGGGGGGCCCTACAATGAGCAGTTCTTC.

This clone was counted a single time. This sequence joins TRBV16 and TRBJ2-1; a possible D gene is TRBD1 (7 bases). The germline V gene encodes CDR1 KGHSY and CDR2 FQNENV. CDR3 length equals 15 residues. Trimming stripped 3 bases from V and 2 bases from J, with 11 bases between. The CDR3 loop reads CASSQQGGAYNEQFF. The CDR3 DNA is TGTGCCAGCAGCCAGCAGGGGGGTGCCTACAATGAGCAGTTCTTC.

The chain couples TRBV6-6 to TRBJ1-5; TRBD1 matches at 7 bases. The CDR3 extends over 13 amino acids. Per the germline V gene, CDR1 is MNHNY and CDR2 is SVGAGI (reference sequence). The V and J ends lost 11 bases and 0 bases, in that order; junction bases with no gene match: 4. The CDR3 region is CALGTDSNQPQHF. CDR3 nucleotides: TGTGCCTTGGGGACAGATAGCAATCAGCCCCAGCATTTT.

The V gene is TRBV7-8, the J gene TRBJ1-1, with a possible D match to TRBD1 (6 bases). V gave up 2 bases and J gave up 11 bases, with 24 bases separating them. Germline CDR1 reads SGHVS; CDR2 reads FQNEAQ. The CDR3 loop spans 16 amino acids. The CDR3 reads CASSLRGEGGSLGAFF. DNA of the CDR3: TGTGCCAGCAGCTTACGGGGGGAAGGGGGAAGTTTAGGTGCTTTCTTT.

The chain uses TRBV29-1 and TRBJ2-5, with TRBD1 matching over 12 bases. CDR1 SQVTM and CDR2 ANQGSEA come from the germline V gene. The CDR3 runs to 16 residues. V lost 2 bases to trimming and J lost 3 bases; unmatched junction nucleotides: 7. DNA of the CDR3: TGCAGCGTTGAACAGGGACAGGGGGCGGGGGAAGAGACCCAGTACTTC. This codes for CSVEQGQGAGEETQYF. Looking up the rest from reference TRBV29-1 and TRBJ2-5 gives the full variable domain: SAVISQKPSRDICQRGTSLTIQCQVDSQVTMMFWYRQQPGQSLTLIATANQGSEATYESGFVIDKFPISRPNLTFSTLTVSNMSPEDSSIYLCSVEQGQGAGEETQYFGPGTRLLVL.

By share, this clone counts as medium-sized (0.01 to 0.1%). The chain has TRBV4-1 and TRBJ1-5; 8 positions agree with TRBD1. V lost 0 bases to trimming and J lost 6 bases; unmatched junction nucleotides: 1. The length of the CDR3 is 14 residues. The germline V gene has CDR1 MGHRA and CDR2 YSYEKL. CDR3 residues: CASSQEGQAQPQHF. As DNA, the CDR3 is TGCGCCAGCAGCCAAGAGGGACAGGCTCAGCCCCAGCATTTT.

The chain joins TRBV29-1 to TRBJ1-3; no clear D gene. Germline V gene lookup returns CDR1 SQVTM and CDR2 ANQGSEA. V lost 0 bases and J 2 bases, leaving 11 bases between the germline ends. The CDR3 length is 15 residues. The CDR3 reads CSVEDAEGPGNTIYF. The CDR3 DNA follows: TGCAGCGTTGAAGATGCGGAGGGCCCTGGAAACACCATATATTTT.

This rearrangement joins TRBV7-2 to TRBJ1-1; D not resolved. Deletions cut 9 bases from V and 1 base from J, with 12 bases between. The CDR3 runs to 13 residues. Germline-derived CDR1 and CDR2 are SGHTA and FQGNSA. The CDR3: CARLRTSNTEAFF. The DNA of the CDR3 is TGTGCCAGACTACGAACCTCGAACACTGAAGCTTTCTTT.

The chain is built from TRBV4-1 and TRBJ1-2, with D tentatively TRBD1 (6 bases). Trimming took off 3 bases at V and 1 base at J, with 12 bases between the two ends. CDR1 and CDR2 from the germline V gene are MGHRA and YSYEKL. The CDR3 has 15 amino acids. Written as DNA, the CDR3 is TGCGCCAGCAGCCAGGGACACCCGGGTAACTATGGCTACACCTTC. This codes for CASSQGHPGNYGYTF.

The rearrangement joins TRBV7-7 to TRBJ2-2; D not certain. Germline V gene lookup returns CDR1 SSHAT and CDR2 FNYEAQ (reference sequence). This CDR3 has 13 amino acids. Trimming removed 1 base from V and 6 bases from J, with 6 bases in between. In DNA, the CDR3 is TGTGCCAGCAGCTTAGAAGGGTCCGGGGAGCTGTTTTTT. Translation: CASSLEGSGELFF.

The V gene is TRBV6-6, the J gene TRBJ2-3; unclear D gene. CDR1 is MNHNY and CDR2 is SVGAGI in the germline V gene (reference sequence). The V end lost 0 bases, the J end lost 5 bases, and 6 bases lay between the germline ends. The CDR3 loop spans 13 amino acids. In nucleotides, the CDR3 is TGTGCCAGCAGTTACTCGGTAGGAGATACGCAGTATTTT. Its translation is CASSYSVGDTQYF.

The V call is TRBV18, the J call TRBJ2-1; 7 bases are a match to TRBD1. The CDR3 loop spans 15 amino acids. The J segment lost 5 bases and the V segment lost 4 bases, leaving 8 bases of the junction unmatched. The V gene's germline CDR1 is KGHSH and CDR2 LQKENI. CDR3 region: CASSQSRDSNNEQFF. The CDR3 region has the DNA TGTGCCAGCTCACAAAGCCGGGACAGTAACAATGAGCAGTTCTTC.

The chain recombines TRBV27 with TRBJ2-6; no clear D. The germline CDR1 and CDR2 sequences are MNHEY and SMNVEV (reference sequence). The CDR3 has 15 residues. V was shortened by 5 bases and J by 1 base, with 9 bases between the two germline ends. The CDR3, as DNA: TGTGCCAGCAGTACTCGGAAGTCTGGGGCCAACGTCCTGACTTTC. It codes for CASSTRKSGANVLTF.